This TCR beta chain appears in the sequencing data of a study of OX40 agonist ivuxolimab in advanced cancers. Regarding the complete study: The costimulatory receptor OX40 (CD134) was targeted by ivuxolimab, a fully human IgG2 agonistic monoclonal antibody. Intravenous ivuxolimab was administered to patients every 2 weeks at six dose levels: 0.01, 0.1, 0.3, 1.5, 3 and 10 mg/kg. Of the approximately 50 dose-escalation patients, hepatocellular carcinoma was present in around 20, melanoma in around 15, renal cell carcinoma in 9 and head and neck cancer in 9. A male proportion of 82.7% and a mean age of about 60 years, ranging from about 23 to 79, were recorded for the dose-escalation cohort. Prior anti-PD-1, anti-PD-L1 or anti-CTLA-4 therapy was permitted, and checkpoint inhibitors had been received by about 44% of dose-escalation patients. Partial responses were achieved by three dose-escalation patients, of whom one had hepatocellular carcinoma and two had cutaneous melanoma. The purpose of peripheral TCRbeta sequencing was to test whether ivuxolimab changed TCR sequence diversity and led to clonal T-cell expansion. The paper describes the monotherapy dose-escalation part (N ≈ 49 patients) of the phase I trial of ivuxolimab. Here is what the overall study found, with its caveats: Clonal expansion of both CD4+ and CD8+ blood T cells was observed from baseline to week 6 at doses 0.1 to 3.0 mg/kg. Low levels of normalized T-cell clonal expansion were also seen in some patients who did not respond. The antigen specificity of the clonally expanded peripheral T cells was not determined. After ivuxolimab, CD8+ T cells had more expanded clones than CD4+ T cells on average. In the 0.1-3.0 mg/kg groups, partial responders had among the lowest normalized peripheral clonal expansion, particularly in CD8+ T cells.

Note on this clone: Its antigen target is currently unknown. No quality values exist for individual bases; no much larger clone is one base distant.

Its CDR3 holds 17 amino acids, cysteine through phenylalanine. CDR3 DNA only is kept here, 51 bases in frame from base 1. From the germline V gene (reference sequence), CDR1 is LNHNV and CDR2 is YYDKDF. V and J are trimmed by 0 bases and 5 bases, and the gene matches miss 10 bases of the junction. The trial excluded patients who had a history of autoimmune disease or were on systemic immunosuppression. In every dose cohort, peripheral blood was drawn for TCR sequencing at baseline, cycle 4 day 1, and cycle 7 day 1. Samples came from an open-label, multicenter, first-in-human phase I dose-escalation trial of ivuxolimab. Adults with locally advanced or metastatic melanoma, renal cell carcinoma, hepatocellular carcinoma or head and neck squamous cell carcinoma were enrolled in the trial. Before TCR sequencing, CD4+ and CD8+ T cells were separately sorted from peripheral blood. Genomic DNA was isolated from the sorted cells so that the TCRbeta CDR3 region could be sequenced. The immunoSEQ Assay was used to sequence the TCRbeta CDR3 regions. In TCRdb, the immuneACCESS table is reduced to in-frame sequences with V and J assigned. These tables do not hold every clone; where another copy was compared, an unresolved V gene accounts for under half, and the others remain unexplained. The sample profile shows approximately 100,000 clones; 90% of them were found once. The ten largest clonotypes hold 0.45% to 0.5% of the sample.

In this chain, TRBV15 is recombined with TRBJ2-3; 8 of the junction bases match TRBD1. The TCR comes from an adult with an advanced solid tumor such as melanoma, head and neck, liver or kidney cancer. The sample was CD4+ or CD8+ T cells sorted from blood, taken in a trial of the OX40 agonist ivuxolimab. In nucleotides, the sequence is TGTGCCACCAGCAGAGATTTCGGGACAGGCTGGGGAGATACGCAGTATTTT. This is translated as CATSRDFGTGWGDTQYF.